This TCR beta chain was captured in a study of cytomegalovirus exposure and HLA in healthy donors. This clone appeared a few times. Its antigen is currently unknown. The length of the CDR3 is 16 residues. Germline CDR1 and CDR2: SGHRS and YFSETQ. V lost 3 bases, J lost 3 bases, and 18 bases lay in between. Findings and limits, study-wide: TCR beta chains numbering some 150 were designated cytomegalovirus-associated. A previous analysis found most TCR beta V segments productive roughly 87% or roughly 30% of the time. Compared with the approximately 680-donor mean, an Asian-associated ancestry cluster reportedly had fewer N-insertions, according to a later analysis. The availability of immune exposure information extended only to CMV serostatus.

13 Jbeta primers and 60 Vbeta primers were used for the PCR. Produced via immunoSEQ multiplex PCR; TCRdb's table is partial and in-frame only. The sample shows around 100,000 clones, around 64% of them seen only once. The specimen was PBMCs. V and J are TRBV5-1 and TRBJ2-5, with a possible D match to TRBD2 (6 bases). The receptor was isolated from a man younger than 45 in good health and CMV-seropositive. The CDR3 coding sequence is TGCGCCAGCAGCTCCGGGGTAGCGGCGATAAAAGAGACCCAGTACTTC. The encoded protein is CASSSGVAAIKETQYF.